This is a list of T cell receptor beta chains from one sample in a study of PD-1 blockade in classical Hodgkin lymphoma. The table came from immunoSEQ multiplex PCR; TCRdb's copy has only in-frame clones and leaves some out. The sample has tens of thousands of clones; 60% to 75% are singletons. The sequencing here drew on peripheral blood mononuclear cells (PBMCs), taken before the second cycle of nivolumab. These receptor sequences come from a human donor with classical Hodgkin lymphoma. The CDR3 runs from the conserved cysteine through the conserved F or W. Each record gives: clone size, D gene, V gene, J gene, CDR3 protein, CDR3 DNA. D genes are given only for firm matches. Clone size appears in some rows only: once, few, many, or a class for an expanded clone.

size: -
D: -
V: TRBV6-1
J: TRBJ2-3
CDR3: CASSETRLPSTDTQYF
DNA: TGTGCCAGCAGTGAAACCCGGTTACCTAGCACAGATACGCAGTATTTT

size: -
D: -
V: TRBV15
J: TRBJ2-2
CDR3: CATSRGGSANTGELFF
DNA: TGTGCCACCAGCAGAGGTGGGTCCGCGAACACCGGGGAGCTGTTTTTT

size: -
D: -
V: TRBV9
J: TRBJ2-3
CDR3: CASSAAGSELTDTQYF
DNA: TGTGCCAGCAGCGCCGCAGGGTCCGAGCTCACAGATACGCAGTATTTT

size: -
D: -
V: TRBV7-9
J: TRBJ2-2
CDR3: CASSPWVGGPTSNTGELFF
DNA: TGTGCCAGCAGCCCATGGGTTGGGGGCCCCACATCGAACACCGGGGAGCTGTTTTTT

size: -
D: -
V: TRBV7-2
J: TRBJ2-2
CDR3: CASSLAGVSGELFF
DNA: TGTGCCAGCAGCTTAGCCGGCGTGTCCGGGGAGCTGTTTTTT

size: -
D: TRBD1
V: TRBV4-2
J: TRBJ1-3
CDR3: CASSLGTGAGNTIYF
DNA: TGTGCCAGCAGCCTTGGGACAGGGGCTGGAAACACCATATATTTT

size: -
D: TRBD1
V: TRBV6-5
J: TRBJ2-7
CDR3: CASRTGSPHEQYF
DNA: TGTGCCAGCAGGACAGGGTCCCCCCACGAGCAGTACTTC

size: -
D: TRBD1
V: TRBV9
J: TRBJ1-1
CDR3: CASSVDPPTGAKTEAFF
DNA: TGTGCCAGCAGCGTAGACCCGCCGACAGGGGCGAAGACTGAAGCTTTCTTT

size: -
D: -
V: TRBV5-1
J: TRBJ2-7
CDR3: CASSLSPGYEQYF
DNA: TGCGCCAGCAGCCTCTCACCCGGCTACGAGCAGTACTTC

size: -
D: -
V: TRBV15
J: TRBJ2-5
CDR3: CATSPLFLSGVRETQYF
DNA: TGTGCCACCAGCCCCCTGTTTTTGTCGGGGGTTCGAGAGACCCAGTACTTC

size: -
D: -
V: TRBV19
J: TRBJ1-1
CDR3: CASSIVWTNLNTEAFF
DNA: TGTGCCAGTAGTATAGTATGGACAAATTTGAACACTGAAGCTTTCTTT

size: -
D: TRBD1
V: TRBV7-9
J: TRBJ2-2
CDR3: CASSLARPGQGNTGELFF
DNA: TGTGCCAGCAGCTTAGCCCGCCCGGGACAGGGGAACACCGGGGAGCTGTTTTTT

size: -
D: -
V: TRBV19
J: TRBJ1-4
CDR3: CASSAYPTNEKLFF
DNA: TGTGCCAGTAGTGCGTACCCCACTAATGAAAAACTGTTTTTT

size: -
D: TRBD2
V: TRBV5-4
J: TRBJ2-7
CDR3: CASSPGTSLREQYF
DNA: TGTGCCAGCAGCCCCGGGACTAGCCTAAGGGAGCAGTACTTC

size: -
D: -
V: TRBV7-2
J: TRBJ2-7
CDR3: CASSLPAYEQYF
DNA: TGTGCCAGCAGCCTCCCGGCGTACGAGCAGTACTTC

size: -
D: -
V: TRBV28
J: TRBJ1-1
CDR3: CASSLGGGAEAFF
DNA: TGTGCCAGCAGTTTGGGAGGGGGGGCTGAAGCTTTCTTT

size: few
D: -
V: TRBV4-3
J: TRBJ1-1
CDR3: CASSLGVTNTEAFF
DNA: TGCGCCAGCAGCCTGGGAGTGACGAACACTGAAGCTTTCTTT

size: -
D: -
V: TRBV18
J: TRBJ1-3
CDR3: CASSPQSSGNTIYF
DNA: TGTGCCAGCTCACCACAGAGCTCTGGAAACACCATATATTTT

size: -
D: -
V: TRBV4-1
J: TRBJ1-5
CDR3: CASSPQGHNQPQHF
DNA: TGCGCCAGCAGCCCCCAGGGCCACAATCAGCCCCAGCATTTT

size: -
D: -
V: TRBV11-3
J: TRBJ1-2
CDR3: CASSLDRASGYTF
DNA: TGTGCCAGCAGCTTAGACCGGGCAAGTGGCTACACCTTC

size: -
D: -
V: TRBV6-5
J: TRBJ1-3
CDR3: CASSYSMESGNTIYF
DNA: TGTGCCAGCAGTTACTCGATGGAGTCTGGAAACACCATATATTTT

size: -
D: TRBD2
V: TRBV11-2
J: TRBJ2-2
CDR3: CASSSLFSGGNVSGELFF
DNA: TGTGCCAGCAGCTCTCTCTTTAGCGGGGGCAACGTTAGCGGGGAGCTGTTTTTT

size: -
D: -
V: TRBV6-5
J: TRBJ1-1
CDR3: CASSQRGFYEAFF
DNA: TGTGCCAGCAGTCAAAGGGGCTTTTATGAAGCTTTCTTT

size: few
D: TRBD2
V: TRBV6-5
J: TRBJ2-1
CDR3: CASGGGPINEQFF
DNA: TGTGCCAGCGGGGGGGGTCCTATCAATGAGCAGTTCTTC

size: -
D: -
V: TRBV7-2
J: TRBJ1-5
CDR3: CASSLNSGTYSNQPQHF
DNA: TGTGCCAGCAGCTTAAACTCCGGGACCTATAGCAATCAGCCCCAGCATTTT

size: -
D: -
V: TRBV19
J: TRBJ1-2
CDR3: CASSILPGHGGYGYTF
DNA: TGTGCCAGTAGTATTTTACCGGGACACGGAGGCTATGGCTACACCTTC

size: medium-sized
D: -
V: TRBV6-1
J: TRBJ1-1
CDR3: CASSEGQYGGALGTEAFF
DNA: TGTGCCAGCAGTGAAGGACAGTACGGGGGGGCGCTGGGAACTGAAGCTTTCTTT

size: -
D: -
V: TRBV11-2
J: TRBJ2-7
CDR3: CATRRGGGQGGLLGYEQYF
DNA: TGTGCCACCCGAAGGGGAGGGGGGCAGGGAGGACTCCTGGGGTACGAGCAGTACTTC

size: -
D: -
V: TRBV15
J: TRBJ1-1
CDR3: CATSTNEHTEAFF
DNA: TGTGCCACCAGCACTAACGAACACACTGAAGCTTTCTTT

size: -
D: TRBD1
V: TRBV28
J: TRBJ1-1
CDR3: CASSLTGEGTEAFF
DNA: TGTGCCAGCAGCCTTACAGGGGAGGGCACTGAAGCTTTCTTT

size: -
D: TRBD1
V: TRBV9
J: TRBJ2-7
CDR3: CASSVGDSTYEQYF
DNA: TGTGCCAGCAGCGTAGGGGACAGTACCTACGAGCAGTACTTC

size: -
D: -
V: TRBV27
J: TRBJ2-5
CDR3: CASSLSPYQETQYF
DNA: TGTGCCAGCAGTTTATCACCGTACCAAGAGACCCAGTACTTC

size: -
D: -
V: TRBV27
J: TRBJ2-1
CDR3: CASSAPWGAGDEQFF
DNA: TGTGCCAGCAGTGCCCCTTGGGGGGCGGGCGATGAGCAGTTCTTC

size: -
D: -
V: TRBV6-5
J: TRBJ1-1
CDR3: CASSYSGGAGAFF
DNA: TGTGCCAGCAGTTACTCTGGGGGCGCCGGGGCTTTCTTT

size: -
D: -
V: TRBV30
J: TRBJ1-1
CDR3: CAWRTVMNTEAFF
DNA: TGTGCCTGGAGAACGGTTATGAACACTGAAGCTTTCTTT

size: few
D: TRBD2
V: TRBV5-1
J: TRBJ2-5
CDR3: CASSLGGGKGAWKETQYF
DNA: TGCGCCAGCAGCTTGGGGGGAGGGAAAGGGGCATGGAAAGAGACCCAGTACTTC

size: -
D: -
V: TRBV25-1
J: TRBJ1-1
CDR3: CASRAEGLGAEAFF
DNA: TGTGCCAGCAGGGCCGAGGGTTTGGGAGCTGAAGCTTTCTTT

size: -
D: TRBD1
V: TRBV25-1
J: TRBJ2-1
CDR3: CASRGQGALVDYNEQFF
DNA: TGTGCCAGCCGAGGACAGGGGGCTTTAGTAGACTACAATGAGCAGTTCTTC

size: -
D: TRBD2
V: TRBV6-1
J: TRBJ2-1
CDR3: CASSEGGGGANEQFF
DNA: TGTGCCAGCAGTGAGGGCGGCGGGGGGGCCAATGAGCAGTTCTTC

size: -
D: TRBD2
V: TRBV7-3
J: TRBJ2-3
CDR3: CASSLKRGGQDTQYF
DNA: TGTGCCAGCAGCTTAAAGCGGGGGGGCCAAGATACGCAGTATTTT

size: -
D: TRBD1
V: TRBV9
J: TRBJ1-1
CDR3: CASRAYQGAGEAFF
DNA: TGTGCCAGCAGAGCCTACCAGGGGGCGGGAGAAGCTTTCTTT

size: medium-sized
D: -
V: TRBV5-4
J: TRBJ2-7
CDR3: CASSTYSNEQYF
DNA: TGTGCCAGCAGTACGTACTCAAACGAGCAGTACTTC

size: few
D: -
V: TRBV5-1
J: TRBJ2-7
CDR3: CASSSYPGGSYEQYF
DNA: TGCGCCAGCAGCTCATATCCCGGCGGTTCCTACGAGCAGTACTTC

size: once
D: -
V: TRBV7-9
J: TRBJ1-6
CDR3: CASSAREYNSPLHF
DNA: TGTGCCAGCAGCGCCCGAGAATATAATTCACCCCTCCACTTT

size: -
D: TRBD2
V: TRBV6-4
J: TRBJ2-3
CDR3: CASRLSGTSGPASTDTQYF
DNA: TGTGCCAGCAGACTATCCGGGACTAGCGGGCCCGCTAGCACAGATACGCAGTATTTT

size: -
D: -
V: TRBV4-1
J: TRBJ2-5
CDR3: CASSPQPGRRQETQYF
DNA: TGCGCCAGCAGCCCCCAACCGGGACGCCGACAAGAGACCCAGTACTTC

size: -
D: -
V: TRBV11-2
J: TRBJ2-5
CDR3: CASSPRPGQFQETQYF
DNA: TGTGCCAGCAGCCCACGCCCCGGACAGTTCCAAGAGACCCAGTACTTC

size: -
D: -
V: TRBV5-1
J: TRBJ1-6
CDR3: CASSLEGSLNSPLHF
DNA: TGCGCCAGCAGCTTGGAGGGCAGTCTAAATTCACCCCTCCACTTT

size: few
D: -
V: TRBV4-3
J: TRBJ1-1
CDR3: CASSQDGGNTEAFF
DNA: TGCGCCAGCAGCCAAGATGGGGGGAACACTGAAGCTTTCTTT

size: -
D: TRBD1
V: TRBV2
J: TRBJ1-5
CDR3: CASSPGQGAREPQHF
DNA: TGTGCCAGCAGCCCGGGACAGGGTGCGAGGGAGCCCCAGCATTTT

size: -
D: -
V: TRBV4-3
J: TRBJ1-4
CDR3: CASSQEESFNEKLFF
DNA: TGCGCCAGCAGCCAAGAGGAGAGCTTTAATGAAAAACTGTTTTTT

size: -
D: TRBD1
V: TRBV7-6
J: TRBJ1-5
CDR3: CASSSGGTAPNQPQHF
DNA: TGTGCCAGCAGCTCGGGAGGGACAGCGCCTAATCAGCCCCAGCATTTT